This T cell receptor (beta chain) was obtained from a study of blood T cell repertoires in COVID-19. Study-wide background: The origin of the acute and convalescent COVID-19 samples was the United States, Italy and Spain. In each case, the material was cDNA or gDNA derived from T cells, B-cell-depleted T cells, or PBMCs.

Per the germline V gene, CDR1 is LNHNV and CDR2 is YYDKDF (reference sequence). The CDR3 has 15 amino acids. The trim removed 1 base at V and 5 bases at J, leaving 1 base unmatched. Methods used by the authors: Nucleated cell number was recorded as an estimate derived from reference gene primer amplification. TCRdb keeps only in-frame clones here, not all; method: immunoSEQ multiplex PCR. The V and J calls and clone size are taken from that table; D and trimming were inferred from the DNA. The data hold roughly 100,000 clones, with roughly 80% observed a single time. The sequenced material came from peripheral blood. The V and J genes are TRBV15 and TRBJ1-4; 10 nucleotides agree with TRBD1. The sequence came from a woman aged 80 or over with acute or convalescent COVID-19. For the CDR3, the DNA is TGTGCCACCAGCAGAGGGACAGGGGGGAATGAAAAACTGTTTTTT. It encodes CATSRGTGGNEKLFF.